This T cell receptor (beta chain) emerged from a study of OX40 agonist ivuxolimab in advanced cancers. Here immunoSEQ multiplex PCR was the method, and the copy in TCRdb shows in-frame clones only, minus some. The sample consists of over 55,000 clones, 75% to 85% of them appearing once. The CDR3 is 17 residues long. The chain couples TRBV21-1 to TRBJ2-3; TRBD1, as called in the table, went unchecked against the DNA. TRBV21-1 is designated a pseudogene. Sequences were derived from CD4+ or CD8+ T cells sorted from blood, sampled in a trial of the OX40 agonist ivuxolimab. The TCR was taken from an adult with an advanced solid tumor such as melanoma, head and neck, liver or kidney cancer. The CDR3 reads CASSKAETGGETDTQYF. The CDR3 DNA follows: TGTGCCAGCAGCAAAGCAGAGACAGGGGGGGAGACAGATACGCAGTATTTT.